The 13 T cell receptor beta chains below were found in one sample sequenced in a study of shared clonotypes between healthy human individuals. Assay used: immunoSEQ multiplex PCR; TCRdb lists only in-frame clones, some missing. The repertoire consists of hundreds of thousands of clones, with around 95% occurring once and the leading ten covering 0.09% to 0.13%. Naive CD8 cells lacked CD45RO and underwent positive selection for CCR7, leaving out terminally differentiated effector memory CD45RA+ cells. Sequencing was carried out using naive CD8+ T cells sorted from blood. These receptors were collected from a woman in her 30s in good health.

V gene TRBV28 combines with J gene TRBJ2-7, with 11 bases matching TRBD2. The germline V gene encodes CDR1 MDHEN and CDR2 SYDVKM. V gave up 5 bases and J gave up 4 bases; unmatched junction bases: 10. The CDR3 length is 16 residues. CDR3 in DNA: TGTGCCAGCAGTCCCAGACTAGCGGGAACAAGATACGAGCAGTACTTC. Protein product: CASSPRLAGTRYEQYF.

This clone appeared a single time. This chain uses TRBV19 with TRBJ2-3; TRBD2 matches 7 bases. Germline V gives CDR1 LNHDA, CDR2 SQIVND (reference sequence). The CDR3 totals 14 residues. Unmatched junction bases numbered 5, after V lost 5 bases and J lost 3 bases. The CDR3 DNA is TGTGCCAGTAGTTCTCGACTAGCTACAGATACGCAGTATTTT. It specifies CASSSRLATDTQYF.

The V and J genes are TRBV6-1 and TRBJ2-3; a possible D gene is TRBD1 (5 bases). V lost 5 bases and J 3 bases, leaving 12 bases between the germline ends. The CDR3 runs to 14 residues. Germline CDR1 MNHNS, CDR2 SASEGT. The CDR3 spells CASSSGHPTDTQYF. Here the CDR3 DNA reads TGTGCCAGCAGTTCTGGACACCCAACAGATACGCAGTATTTT.

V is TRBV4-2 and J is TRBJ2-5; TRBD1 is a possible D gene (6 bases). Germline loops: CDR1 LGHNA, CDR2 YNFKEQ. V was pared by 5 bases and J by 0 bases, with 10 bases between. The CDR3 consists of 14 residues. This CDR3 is CASSLQGNQETQYF. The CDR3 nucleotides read TGTGCCAGCAGCTTACAGGGTAACCAAGAGACCCAGTACTTC.

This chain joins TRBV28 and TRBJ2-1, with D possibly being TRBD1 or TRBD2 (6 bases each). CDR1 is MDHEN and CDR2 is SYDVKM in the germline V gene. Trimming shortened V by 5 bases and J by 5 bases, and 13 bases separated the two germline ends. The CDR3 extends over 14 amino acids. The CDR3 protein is CASSPRGGNNEQFF. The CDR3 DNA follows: TGTGCCAGCAGTCCGAGAGGGGGGAACAATGAGCAGTTCTTC.

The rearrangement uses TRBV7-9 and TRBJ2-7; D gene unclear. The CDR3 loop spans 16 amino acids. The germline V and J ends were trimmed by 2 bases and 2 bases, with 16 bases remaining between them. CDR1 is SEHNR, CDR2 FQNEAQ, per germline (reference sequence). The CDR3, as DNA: TGTGCCAGCAGCTTACCAAGCCATACCTACACCTACGAGCAGTACTTC. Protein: CASSLPSHTYTYEQYF.

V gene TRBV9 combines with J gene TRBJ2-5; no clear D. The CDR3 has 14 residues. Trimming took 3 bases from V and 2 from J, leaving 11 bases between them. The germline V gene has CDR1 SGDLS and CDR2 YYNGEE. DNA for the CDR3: TGTGCCAGCAGCGGGACGACATCTCAAGAGACCCAGTACTTC. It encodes CASSGTTSQETQYF.

Written as DNA, the CDR3 is TGTGCCAGCCGTAATGAGGACGGCAATCAGCCCCAGCATTTT. Protein product: CASRNEDGNQPQHF. This chain uses TRBV6-6 with TRBJ1-5; no clear D gene. This CDR3 spans 14 amino acids. V gave up 8 bases and J gave up 2 bases, with 13 bases separating them. Germline V gives CDR1 MNHNY, CDR2 SVGAGI (reference sequence).

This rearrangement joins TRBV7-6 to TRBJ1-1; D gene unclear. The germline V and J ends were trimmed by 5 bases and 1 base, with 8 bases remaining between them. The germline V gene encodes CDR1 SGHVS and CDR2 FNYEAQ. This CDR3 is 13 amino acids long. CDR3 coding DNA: TGTGCCAGCAGCCTAACTGAGAACACTGAAGCTTTCTTT. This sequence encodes CASSLTENTEAFF.

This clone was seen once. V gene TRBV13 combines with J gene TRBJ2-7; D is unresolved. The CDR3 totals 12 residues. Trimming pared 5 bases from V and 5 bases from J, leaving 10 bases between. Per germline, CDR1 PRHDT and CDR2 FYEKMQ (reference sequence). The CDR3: CASSLPTNEQYF. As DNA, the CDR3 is TGTGCCAGCAGCCTACCGACCAACGAGCAGTACTTC.

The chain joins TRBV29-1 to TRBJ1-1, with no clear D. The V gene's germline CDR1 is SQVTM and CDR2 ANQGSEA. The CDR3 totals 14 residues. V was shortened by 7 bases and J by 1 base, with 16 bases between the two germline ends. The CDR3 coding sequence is TGCAGCGGCCGGCCCGGGCGTGGGAACACTGAAGCTTTCTTT. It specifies CSGRPGRGNTEAFF. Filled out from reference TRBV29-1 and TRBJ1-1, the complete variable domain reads SAVISQKPSRDICQRGTSLTIQCQVDSQVTMMFWYRQQPGQSLTLIATANQGSEATYESGFVIDKFPISRPNLTFSTLTVSNMSPEDSSIYLCSGRPGRGNTEAFFGQGTRLTVV.

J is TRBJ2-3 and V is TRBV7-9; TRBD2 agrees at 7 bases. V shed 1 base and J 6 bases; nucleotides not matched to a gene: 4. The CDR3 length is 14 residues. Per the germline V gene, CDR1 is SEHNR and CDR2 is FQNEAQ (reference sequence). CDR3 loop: CASSLGQGGDTQYF. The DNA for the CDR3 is TGTGCCAGCAGCTTAGGCCAGGGAGGGGATACGCAGTATTTT.

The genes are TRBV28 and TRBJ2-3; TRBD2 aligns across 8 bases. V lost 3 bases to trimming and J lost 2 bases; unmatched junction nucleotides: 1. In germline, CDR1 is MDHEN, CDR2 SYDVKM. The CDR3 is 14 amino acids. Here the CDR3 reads CASSFSGITDTQYF. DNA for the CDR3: TGTGCCAGCAGTTTTAGCGGGATCACAGATACGCAGTATTTT. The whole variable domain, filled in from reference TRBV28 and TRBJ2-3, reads DVKVTQSSRYLVKRTGEKVFLECVQDMDHENMFWYRQDPGLGLRLIYFSYDVKMKEKGDIPEGYSVSREKKERFSLILESASTNQTSMYLCASSFSGITDTQYFGPGTRLTVL.